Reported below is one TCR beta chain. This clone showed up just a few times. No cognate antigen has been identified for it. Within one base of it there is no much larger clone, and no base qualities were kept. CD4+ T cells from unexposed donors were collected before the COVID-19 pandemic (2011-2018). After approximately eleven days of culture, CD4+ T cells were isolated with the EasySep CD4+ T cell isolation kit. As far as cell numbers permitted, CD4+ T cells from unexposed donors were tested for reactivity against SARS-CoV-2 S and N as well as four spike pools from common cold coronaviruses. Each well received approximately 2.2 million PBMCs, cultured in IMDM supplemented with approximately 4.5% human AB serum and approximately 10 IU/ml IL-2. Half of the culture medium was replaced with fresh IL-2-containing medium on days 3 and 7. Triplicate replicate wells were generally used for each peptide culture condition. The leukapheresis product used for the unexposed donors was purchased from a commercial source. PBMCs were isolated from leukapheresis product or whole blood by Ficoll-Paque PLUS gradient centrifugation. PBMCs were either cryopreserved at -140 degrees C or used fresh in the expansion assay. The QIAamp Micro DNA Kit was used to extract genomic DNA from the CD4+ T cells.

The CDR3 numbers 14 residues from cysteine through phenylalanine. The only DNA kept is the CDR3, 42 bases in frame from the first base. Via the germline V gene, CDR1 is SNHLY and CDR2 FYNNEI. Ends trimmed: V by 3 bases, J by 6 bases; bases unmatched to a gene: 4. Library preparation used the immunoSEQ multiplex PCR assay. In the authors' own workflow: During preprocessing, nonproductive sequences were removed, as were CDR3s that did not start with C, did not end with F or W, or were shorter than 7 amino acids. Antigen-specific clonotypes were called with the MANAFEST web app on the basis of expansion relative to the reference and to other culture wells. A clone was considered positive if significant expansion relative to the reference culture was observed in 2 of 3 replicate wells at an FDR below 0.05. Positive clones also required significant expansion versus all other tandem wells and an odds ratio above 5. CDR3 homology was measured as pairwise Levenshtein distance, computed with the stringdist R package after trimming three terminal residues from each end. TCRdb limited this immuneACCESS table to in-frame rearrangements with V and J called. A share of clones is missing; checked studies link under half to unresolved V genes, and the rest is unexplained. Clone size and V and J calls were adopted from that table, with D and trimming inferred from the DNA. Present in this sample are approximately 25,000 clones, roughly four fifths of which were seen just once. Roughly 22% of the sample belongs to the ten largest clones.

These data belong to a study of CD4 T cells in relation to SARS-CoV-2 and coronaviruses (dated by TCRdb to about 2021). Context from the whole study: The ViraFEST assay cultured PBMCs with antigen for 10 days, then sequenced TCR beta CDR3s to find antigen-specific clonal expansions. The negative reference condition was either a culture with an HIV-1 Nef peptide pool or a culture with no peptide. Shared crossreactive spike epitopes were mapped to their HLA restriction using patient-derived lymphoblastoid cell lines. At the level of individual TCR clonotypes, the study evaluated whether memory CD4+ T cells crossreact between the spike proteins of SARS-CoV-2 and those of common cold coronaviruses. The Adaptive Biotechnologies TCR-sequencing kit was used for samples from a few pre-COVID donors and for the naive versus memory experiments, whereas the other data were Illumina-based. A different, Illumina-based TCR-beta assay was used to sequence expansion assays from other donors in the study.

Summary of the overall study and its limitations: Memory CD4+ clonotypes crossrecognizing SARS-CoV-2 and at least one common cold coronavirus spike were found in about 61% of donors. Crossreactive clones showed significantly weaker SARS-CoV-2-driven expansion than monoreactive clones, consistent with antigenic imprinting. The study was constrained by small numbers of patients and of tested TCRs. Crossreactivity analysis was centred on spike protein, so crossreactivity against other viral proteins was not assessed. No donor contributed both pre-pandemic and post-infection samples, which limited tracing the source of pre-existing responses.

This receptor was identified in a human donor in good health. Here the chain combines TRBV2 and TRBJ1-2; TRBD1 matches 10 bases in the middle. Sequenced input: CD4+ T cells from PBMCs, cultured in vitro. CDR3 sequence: CASSEGQGLDGYTF. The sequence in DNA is TGTGCCAGCAGTGAGGGACAGGGGTTGGATGGCTACACCTTC.